The next 5 T cell receptor beta chains were all read from a single sample in a study of neoadjuvant anti-PD-1 for oral cavity cancer. Some clones are missing from TCRdb's copy, which holds only in-frame ones; the method was immunoSEQ multiplex PCR. Of 5,000 or so clones listed, roughly 64% are singletons. The sequencing used tumor tissue, collected before nivolumab (anti-PD-1) treatment. Every receptor here comes from a person aged 35-79 years with oral cavity squamous cell carcinoma.

V and J are TRBV6-1 and TRBJ1-5, with D possibly being TRBD1 (6 bases). V was clipped by 9 bases and J by 4 bases, with 13 bases between them. CDR3 length: 13 residues. CDR1 is MNHNS and CDR2 is SASEGT in the germline V gene. The CDR3, as DNA: TGTGCCAGTCAGGGACACCCGAATCAGCCCCAGCATTTT. As protein: CASQGHPNQPQHF.

This clone showed up just a few times. This chain uses TRBV6-5 with TRBJ2-7; 7 bases line up with TRBD2. Per the germline V gene, CDR1 is MNHEY and CDR2 is SVGAGI. The junction had 1 base not matched to a gene; V was cut back by 2 bases and J by 3 bases. The CDR3 has 13 amino acids. CDR3 DNA sequence: TGTGCCAGCAGTTACGCTAGCGGCTACGAGCAGTACTTC. It encodes CASSYASGYEQYF.

The rearrangement joins TRBV7-2 to TRBJ1-4; D gene ambiguous. CDR1 is SGHTA, CDR2 FQGNSA, per germline. This CDR3 has 15 amino acids. V dropped 5 bases and J dropped 8 bases, with 18 bases sitting between them. In DNA, the CDR3 is TGTGCCAGCAGCCCCCGACGACCCGTGAAGGAAAAACTGTTTTTT. This translates into CASSPRRPVKEKLFF.

The chain uses TRBV29-1 and TRBJ1-1; D is unresolved. This CDR3 has 19 residues. Germline CDR1 is SQVTM and CDR2 is ANQGSEA. Trimming took 4 bases from V and 0 from J, leaving 27 bases between them. CDR3 sequence (DNA): TGCAGCGTTGCGGAATCGCGGACTGCCGATTGGACTATGAACACTGAAGCTTTCTTT. Amino acid sequence: CSVAESRTADWTMNTEAFF.

CDR3 nucleotide sequence: TGTGCCAGCAGCTTGGACAGGGCCTACGAGCAGTACTTC. Protein: CASSLDRAYEQYF. The chain employs TRBV11-2 and TRBJ2-7; 8 nucleotides align to TRBD1. This CDR3 has 13 amino acids. Germline CDR1 reads SGHAT; CDR2 reads FQNNGV. J gave up 2 bases and V 3 bases, and 0 bases lay outside the gene matches.